This TCR beta chain was obtained from a study of CD8 T cells in ankylosing spondylitis. Study-level findings and limits: According to the report, clones linked to the disease were significantly enriched in matched synovial fluid samples taken from ankylosing spondylitis patients. Several highly homologous variants made up a TCR beta motif, and this motif appeared characteristic of ankylosing spondylitis blood. Disease-linked clones were CD8+ and relatively rare in peripheral blood.

With respect to this clonotype: Its antigen remains unknown.

Molecular-barcoded quantitative 5'-RACE produced these TCR beta libraries. TCRdb independently ran MiXCR on the 5' RACE reads; one entry per CDR3 protein. This table holds about 280,000 distinct CDR3 sequences, around 18% found once. Unmatched junction bases numbered 8, after V lost 1 base and J lost 4 bases. This CDR3 is 17 amino acids long. Per the germline V gene, CDR1 is SGHVS and CDR2 is FNYEAQ. J is TRBJ2-3 and V is TRBV7-6, with 10 bases lining up with TRBD2. The source of this sequence is a male donor with ankylosing spondylitis or in good health (not recorded which). Sequenced material: blood, either unsorted or a sorted T cell fraction (not recorded which). The CDR3 protein is CASSLDSAGGSSDTQYF. The DNA for the CDR3 is TGTGCCAGCAGCTTAGATTCAGCGGGGGGGAGCTCAGATACGCAGTATTTT.